The present T cell receptor beta chain was sequenced within a study of T-cell reconstitution after alpha-beta-depleted transplantation in children. The junction had 3 bases not matched to a gene; V was cut back by 6 bases and J by 1 base. The CDR3 spans 13 residues. The germline V gene encodes CDR1 SQVTM and CDR2 ANQGSEA. Unique molecular identifiers were used in preparing the TCRbeta library. TCRdb reprocessed the PCR reads with MiXCR, giving one entry per CDR3 protein. The sample holds some 490,000 distinct CDR3 sequences, approximately 12% seen once. The table lists this clonotype with a few counts.

This material consisted of PBMCs from the stem cell graft donor, taken from the stem cell graft. The chain couples TRBV29-1 to TRBJ2-3, with 8 bases that match TRBD1. The receptor's source is a human donor who donated a stem cell graft to a child with combined immunodeficiency. CDR3: CSVGTGGTDTQYF. CDR3 bases: TGCAGCGTAGGGACAGGCGGCACAGATACGCAGTATTTT.